The 27 T cell receptor beta chains in this list originate from one sample, sequenced in a study of identifying expanded T cells in peripheral blood. Profiled with immunoSEQ multiplex PCR; TCRdb holds only in-frame clones, not every one. The sample records about 50,000 clones, 82% being singletons. The sequencing input was blood. The source is a person between 18 and 69 years old in good health.

A single count supports this clone. This CDR3 reads CASSSQGDITGELFF. In DNA, the CDR3 is TGTGCCAGCAGTTCGCAGGGGGACATTACCGGGGAGCTGTTTTTT. The chain recombines TRBV2 with TRBJ2-2; 7 bases fit TRBD1. The CDR3 contains 15 residues. In germline, CDR1 is SNHLY, CDR2 FYNNEI. With V trimmed by 5 bases and J by 5 bases, 8 bases remained unmatched.

The CDR3 here is CATNLAGVTGELFF. The CDR3 region has the DNA TGTGCCACCAATCTAGCGGGAGTTACCGGGGAGCTGTTTTTT. J is TRBJ2-2 and V is TRBV2, with TRBD2 identical over 10 bases. The CDR3 runs to 14 residues. The trim removed 10 bases at V and 5 bases at J, leaving 7 bases unmatched. Germline CDR1 is SNHLY and CDR2 is FYNNEI.

The chain has TRBV19 and TRBJ2-7; tentative D call: TRBD2 (7 bases). This CDR3 region has 15 residues. Trimming removed 6 bases from V and 2 bases from J, with 17 bases in between. In germline, CDR1 is LNHDA, CDR2 SQIVND (reference sequence). DNA of the CDR3: TGTGCCAGTAGCCCTCTCAAAGGGGGGGCCTACGAGCAGTACTTC. It yields the protein CASSPLKGGAYEQYF.

This clone was detected a few times. J is TRBJ2-1 and V is TRBV29-1; perhaps D is TRBD1 or TRBD2 (5 bases each). The CDR3 has 14 residues. Trimming left V 6 bases short and J 6 bases short, with 18 bases between. Germline V gene data show CDR1 as SQVTM and CDR2 as ANQGSEA. The CDR3 nucleotides are TGCAGCGTCGACCGGGACCTCTCCCCCAATGAGCAGTTCTTC. Translation gives CSVDRDLSPNEQFF.

The chain recombines TRBV19 with TRBJ2-7, with 9 bases aligning to TRBD1. CDR3 length: 13 residues. Germline loops: CDR1 LNHDA, CDR2 SQIVND (reference sequence). V lost 2 bases to trimming and J lost 5 bases; unmatched junction nucleotides: 1. CDR3 in amino acids: CASSIRQGDEQYF. The CDR3 DNA follows: TGTGCCAGTAGTATACGACAGGGGGACGAGCAGTACTTC.

The count of this clone is one. The CDR3 protein is CASSIGSGLSYEQYF. The CDR3, as DNA: TGTGCCAGTAGTATAGGCTCAGGGCTCTCCTACGAGCAGTACTTC. The J gene is TRBJ2-7, the V gene TRBV19, with TRBD1 as a possible D gene (5 bases). The ends were cut back, 1 base at V and 0 bases at J, with 10 bases in the middle. The CDR3 loop spans 15 amino acids. Germline lookup yields CDR1 LNHDA and CDR2 SQIVND (reference sequence). Full variable domain (remainder filled in from reference TRBV19 and TRBJ2-7): DGGITQSPKYLFRKEGQNVTLSCEQNLNHDAMYWYRQDPGQGLRLIYYSQIVNDFQKGDIAEGYSVSREKKESFPLTVTSAQKNPTAFYLCASSIGSGLSYEQYFGPGTRLTVT.

This chain joins TRBV29-1 and TRBJ1-2; D call uncertain. Germline-derived CDR1 and CDR2 are SQVTM and ANQGSEA. V was trimmed by 1 base and J by 5 bases, leaving 8 bases between them. There are 12 residues in the CDR3. The CDR3 sequence is CSVEVPLYGYTF. CDR3 DNA sequence: TGCAGCGTTGAAGTTCCCTTGTATGGCTACACCTTC.

This clone showed up just a few times. This chain connects TRBV7-8 to TRBJ2-1; weak D call: TRBD1 (5 bases). There are 16 residues in the CDR3. V lost 1 base to trimming and J lost 1 base, with 11 bases between them. Germline V lookup: CDR1 SGHVS, CDR2 FQNEAQ. CDR3 sequence reads: CASSLGLGASYNEQFF. CDR3 bases: TGTGCCAGCAGCTTAGGCCTAGGGGCTTCCTACAATGAGCAGTTCTTC.

V is TRBV18 and J is TRBJ1-4; possibly TRBD1 for D (5 bases). CDR3 length equals 14 residues. Germline values: CDR1 KGHSH, CDR2 LQKENI. The germline V and J ends were trimmed by 6 bases and 7 bases, with 15 bases remaining between them. CDR3 region: CASSQQVGREKLFF. The DNA of the CDR3 is TGTGCCAGCTCCCAACAGGTGGGACGTGAAAAACTGTTTTTT. Combining the CDR3 with reference TRBV18 and TRBJ1-4 gives the whole variable domain NAGVMQNPRHLVRRRGQEARLRCSPMKGHSHVYWYRQLPEEGLKFMVYLQKENIIDESGMPKERFSAEFPKEGPSILRIQQVVRGDSAAYFCASSQQVGREKLFFGSGTQLSVL.

The chain employs TRBV10-2 and TRBJ1-4; D uncertain. The CDR3 runs to 18 residues. V was clipped by 1 base and J by 8 bases, with 23 bases between them. CDR1 is WSHSY and CDR2 is SAAADI in the germline V gene. CDR3 in DNA: TGCGCCAGCAGTGAGTTGGGGAATCGAGCAGGTCTAAGGGAAAAACTGTTTTTT. Translated, it gives CASSELGNRAGLREKLFF.

The genes are TRBV14 and TRBJ1-2, with D unclear. This CDR3 has 16 amino acids. V was clipped by 4 bases and J by 0 bases, with 15 bases between them. CDR1 is SGHDN and CDR2 is FVKESK in the germline V gene. The CDR3 reads CASSRRTGLANYGYTF. In DNA form, the CDR3 reads TGTGCCAGCAGCCGCCGGACCGGTCTAGCTAACTATGGCTACACCTTC.

This chain joins TRBV6-1 and TRBJ2-3; the match to TRBD1 covers 9 bases. There are 13 residues in the CDR3. V was clipped by 10 bases and J by 7 bases; unmatched bases: 9. Germline V gene lookup returns CDR1 MNHNS and CDR2 SASEGT. This CDR3 reads CAISGQGMNTQYF. As DNA, the CDR3 is TGTGCCATCAGCGGACAGGGGATGAATACGCAGTATTTT.

V is TRBV10-2 and J is TRBJ1-5, with unresolved D. Per the germline V gene, CDR1 is WSHSY and CDR2 is SAAADI. CDR3 length equals 13 residues. Trimming stripped 0 bases from V and 9 bases from J, with 9 bases between. The CDR3 coding sequence is TGCGCCAGCAGTGAGTCGCACGCCCGGCCCCAGCATTTT. It is translated as CASSESHARPQHF.

The J gene is TRBJ2-7, the V gene TRBV27, with D uncertain. The CDR3 extends over 17 amino acids. Germline CDR1 MNHEY, CDR2 SMNVEV (reference sequence). Trimming removed 2 bases at V and 0 bases at J, with 17 bases between. In DNA form, the CDR3 reads TGTGCCAGCAGTTTACCTTACTTGCGGTGGAGCTCCTACGAGCAGTACTTC. Translated, it gives CASSLPYLRWSSYEQYF.

The V and J genes are TRBV5-1 and TRBJ1-2, with D unclear. Germline loops: CDR1 SGHRS, CDR2 YFSETQ. The CDR3 runs to 14 residues. V shed 6 bases and J shed 8 bases, with 20 bases lying between them. Written as DNA, the CDR3 is TGCGCCAGCAAACCCCCATTCCGGATGGAAGGCTACACCTTC. Its translation: CASKPPFRMEGYTF.

A few counts support this clone. The rearrangement uses TRBV11-2 and TRBJ2-5, with D unresolved. The CDR3 is 15 amino acids. V was pared by 3 bases and J by 5 bases, with 16 bases between. CDR1 is SGHAT and CDR2 is FQNNGV in the germline V gene. CDR3 DNA: TGTGCCAGCAGCTTCGCTCGGGCGAATCCGGAGACCCAGTACTTC. Amino acids: CASSFARANPETQYF.

The V gene is TRBV6-5, the J gene TRBJ2-7, with TRBD2 matching over 10 bases. Germline V CDR1 and CDR2: MNHEY, SVGAGI. CDR3 length equals 15 residues. J was trimmed by 6 bases and V by 0 bases; bases with no gene match: 5. The CDR3 region has the DNA TGTGCCAGCAGTTACTCGAGTCTAGCGGGAGCCGAGCAGTACTTC. It is translated as CASSYSSLAGAEQYF.

J is TRBJ2-2 and V is TRBV30; possible D gene TRBD2, 6 bases. Germline V gene lookup returns CDR1 GTSNPN and CDR2 SVGIG (reference sequence). The CDR3 runs 13 residues. The V and J ends lost 5 bases and 2 bases respectively, with 9 bases between them. For the CDR3, the DNA is TGTGCCTGGGGGGGGTACAACACCGGGGAGCTGTTTTTT. The encoded protein is CAWGGYNTGELFF. The variable domain in full, completed from reference TRBV30 and TRBJ2-2, reads SQTIHQWPATLVQPVGSPLSLECTVEGTSNPNLYWYRQAAGRGLQLLFYSVGIGQISSEVPQNLSASRPQDRQFILSSKKLLLSDSGFYLCAWGGYNTGELFFGEGSRLTVL.

CDR3 amino acids: CAWNVGQGPAFF. DNA for the CDR3: TGTGCCTGGAATGTAGGACAAGGGCCGGCTTTCTTT. The chain recombines TRBV30 with TRBJ1-1, with a weak D call TRBD1 (5 bases). This CDR3 region has 12 residues. Germline V CDR1 and CDR2: GTSNPN, SVGIG (reference sequence). Trimming shortened V by 4 bases and J by 11 bases, and 17 bases separated the two germline ends. Combining the CDR3 with reference TRBV30 and TRBJ1-1 gives the whole variable domain SQTIHQWPATLVQPVGSPLSLECTVEGTSNPNLYWYRQAAGRGLQLLFYSVGIGQISSEVPQNLSASRPQDRQFILSSKKLLLSDSGFYLCAWNVGQGPAFFGQGTRLTVV.

The rearrangement joins TRBV4-1 to TRBJ1-4; a possible D gene is TRBD1 (6 bases). Trimming removed 0 bases at V and 2 bases at J, with 16 bases between. The CDR3 extends over 18 amino acids. The germline CDR1 and CDR2 sequences are MGHRA and YSYEKL. Here the CDR3 reads CASSQEGVTGGTNEKLFF. In DNA form, the CDR3 reads TGCGCCAGCAGCCAAGAAGGAGTGACAGGTGGGACTAATGAAAAACTGTTTTTT.

The V and J genes are TRBV5-1 and TRBJ2-3, with D unclear. V lost 3 bases to trimming and J lost 0 bases, with 11 bases between them. The CDR3 covers 15 residues. Germline CDR1 reads SGHRS; CDR2 reads YFSETQ. The CDR3 is CASSSGPLSTDTQYF. The CDR3 DNA is TGCGCCAGCAGCTCGGGTCCCCTGAGCACAGATACGCAGTATTTT.

The gene calls are TRBV19 and TRBJ1-1, with 9 nucleotides matching TRBD1. The V gene's germline CDR1 is LNHDA and CDR2 SQIVND (reference sequence). This CDR3 is built from 14 residues. With V trimmed by 6 bases and J by 1 base, 3 bases remained unmatched. The CDR3 bases are TGTGCCAGTAGGGGACAGGGCGGGAACACTGAAGCTTTCTTT. Residues: CASRGQGGNTEAFF.

The rearrangement uses TRBV4-2 and TRBJ2-3; 8 bases fit TRBD2. Germline values: CDR1 LGHNA, CDR2 YNFKEQ. The trim removed 2 bases at V and 5 bases at J, leaving 18 bases unmatched. The CDR3 totals 19 residues. CDR3 loop: CASSQFGASSGVGGDTQYF. The CDR3 DNA sequence: TGTGCCAGCAGCCAATTTGGGGCCAGTAGCGGGGTTGGTGGAGATACGCAGTATTTT.

The genes are TRBV6-5 and TRBJ1-5; a weak D match, TRBD1 (5 bases). The CDR3 has 15 amino acids. Per germline, CDR1 MNHEY and CDR2 SVGAGI. Trimming removed 4 bases at V and 6 bases at J, with 16 bases between. CDR3 in amino acids: CASSSDGGWFQPQHF. DNA of the CDR3: TGTGCCAGCAGTTCCGATGGGGGTTGGTTTCAGCCCCAGCATTTT.

This chain joins TRBV20-1 and TRBJ2-3, with D unclear. Germline CDR1 and CDR2: DFQATT and SNEGSKA (reference sequence). The CDR3 has 11 amino acids. The V and J ends lost 7 bases and 4 bases respectively, with 9 bases between them. CDR3 residues: CSERIADTQYF. CDR3 nucleotides: TGCAGTGAACGAATCGCAGATACGCAGTATTTT.

The gene calls are TRBV2 and TRBJ1-1; D unresolved. V lost 7 bases and J lost 0, with 15 bases in between. The germline gives CDR1 SNHLY, CDR2 FYNNEI. CDR3 size: 15 residues. This CDR3 reads CASTEVYHMNTEAFF. The DNA of the CDR3 is TGTGCCAGCACGGAGGTCTACCACATGAACACTGAAGCTTTCTTT.

The chain employs TRBV21-1 and TRBJ2-2; whether TRBD2, the table's D call, matches the DNA was not checked. TRBV21-1 is tagged as a pseudogene. The CDR3 is made up of 16 amino acids. The CDR3 nucleotides are TGTGCCAGCAGCACCGGGACTTCCTTTCGGACCGGGGAGCTGTTTTTT. This translates into CASSTGTSFRTGELFF.